A single sample gave rise to the 9 T cell receptor beta chains below, sequenced in a study of blood T cell repertoires in COVID-19. Sequencing used immunoSEQ multiplex PCR; TCRdb keeps in-frame clones, though not all of them. The data hold about 270,000 clones, with 86% observed a single time. The sequenced material came from peripheral blood. The origin of the receptors is a man aged 40-55 years who had recovered from COVID-19.

V is TRBV13 and J is TRBJ2-1, with D maybe TRBD2 (5 bases). In germline, CDR1 is PRHDT, CDR2 FYEKMQ (reference sequence). The CDR3 has 16 amino acids. Trimming removed 5 bases at V and 6 bases at J, with 20 bases between. CDR3 nucleotides: TGTGCCAGCAGCACAGCCCTCTCTCGGGAACCCAATGAGCAGTTCTTC. This encodes CASSTALSREPNEQFF.

V and J are TRBV29-1 and TRBJ2-1, with TRBD2 matching 13 bases. The CDR3 has 20 residues. Per germline, CDR1 SQVTM and CDR2 ANQGSEA. Trimming removed 5 bases from V and 9 bases from J; junction bases left unmatched: 25. CDR3: CSVNLLDRGKLAGGPVEQFF. The CDR3, as DNA: TGCAGCGTTAATTTGCTCGACAGGGGGAAACTAGCGGGAGGGCCTGTTGAGCAGTTCTTC.

In this sample, this clone turned up once. V gene TRBV2 combines with J gene TRBJ1-4; no firm D call. V lost 6 bases and J lost 8, with 4 bases in between. This CDR3 contains 10 residues. Germline-derived CDR1 and CDR2 are SNHLY and FYNNEI. CDR3 protein: CASREEKLFF. CDR3 coding DNA: TGTGCCAGCAGAGAGGAAAAACTGTTTTTT.

This rearrangement joins TRBV7-3 to TRBJ2-2, with 13 bases matching TRBD2. Germline V gene sequence: CDR1 SGHTA, CDR2 FQGTGA. The CDR3 is 17 residues long. Trimming at V came to 9 bases and at J to 4 bases, leaving 11 bases not matched to a gene. CDR3 in DNA: TGTGCCAGAGCGGGACTAGCGGGATTTTTTCGCACCGGGGAGCTGTTTTTT. Protein product: CARAGLAGFFRTGELFF.

V and J are TRBV5-1 and TRBJ2-3; 8 bases are shared with TRBD2. V was pared by 2 bases and J by 1 base, with 3 bases of the junction left unmatched. Per germline, CDR1 SGHRS and CDR2 YFSETQ. This CDR3 is built from 15 residues. The CDR3, as DNA: TGCGCCAGCAGCTTTAGCGGGGCCCGCACAGATACGCAGTATTTT. Translated, it gives CASSFSGARTDTQYF.

This rearrangement joins TRBV5-5 to TRBJ1-5, with TRBD1 as a possible D gene (5 bases). The germline V gene encodes CDR1 SGHKS and CDR2 YYEKEE (reference sequence). Trimming removed 4 bases from V and 1 base from J, with 15 bases in between. The CDR3 is made up of 16 amino acids. The CDR3 DNA reads as TGTGCCAGCAGCATCCAGACGGAGGGGAGCAATCAGCCCCAGCATTTT. Amino acids: CASSIQTEGSNQPQHF.

The rearrangement links TRBV4-1 to TRBJ1-3; D remains ambiguous. The V end was cut by 0 bases, the J end by 0 bases, with 12 bases between. Looked up from germline, CDR1 is MGHRA and CDR2 is YSYEKL. The CDR3 is made up of 17 amino acids. The CDR3 spells CASSQEGFGGSGNTIYF. The CDR3 region has the DNA TGCGCCAGCAGCCAAGAGGGTTTCGGCGGCTCTGGAAACACCATATATTTT.

V gene TRBV6-5 combines with J gene TRBJ1-6; D might be TRBD1 (5 bases). The CDR3 is made up of 15 amino acids. Germline V gene data show CDR1 as MNHEY and CDR2 as SVGAGI. V gave up 10 bases and J gave up 7 bases, with 20 bases separating them. In DNA, the CDR3 is TGTGCCATCTCCCAAGGGGCAGGAAAGAATTCACCCCTCCACTTT. It encodes CAISQGAGKNSPLHF.

The V gene is TRBV6-5, the J gene TRBJ1-6; a weak D match, TRBD1 (6 bases). The CDR3 totals 14 residues. Trimming shortened V by 4 bases and J by 6 bases, and 10 bases separated the two germline ends. Germline loops: CDR1 MNHEY, CDR2 SVGAGI. The CDR3 loop is CASSFRDTNSPLHF. CDR3 nucleotide sequence: TGTGCCAGCAGTTTTAGGGACACTAATTCACCCCTCCACTTT.